A selection of T cell receptor beta chains follows, all from one sample in a study of T cell responses to AZD1222 COVID-19 vaccine. Sequencing used immunoSEQ multiplex PCR; TCRdb keeps in-frame clones, though not all of them. The sample carries 150,000 to 200,000 clones, approximately 90% recorded once. The sample was peripheral blood, taken 28 days after the second AZD1222 dose. All receptors come from an adult who received the AZD1222 COVID-19 vaccine. Each CDR3 is given with its conserved first and last residue. D genes are given only for firm matches. The listing skips clone size in some rows; elsewhere it reads once, few, many or a size class.

CDR3 DNA: TGTGCCAGCACGACGGACTTCCAAACCAAATCCTACAATGAGCAGTTCTTC; CDR3 protein: CASTTDFQTKSYNEQFF; V gene: TRBV28; J gene: TRBJ2-1; D gene: .; clone size: once
CDR3 DNA: TGTGCCAGCAGCCTCCTTGCGGGAGATACCGGGGAGCTGTTTTTT; CDR3 protein: CASSLLAGDTGELFF; V gene: TRBV7-3; J gene: TRBJ2-2; D gene: TRBD2; clone size: few
CDR3 DNA: TGTGCCAGTAGTATATCGCCGGGGGCCGATAAGAACACTGAAGCTTTCTTT; CDR3 protein: CASSISPGADKNTEAFF; V gene: TRBV19; J gene: TRBJ1-1; D gene: .; clone size: once
CDR3 DNA: TGTGCCAGCAGTTTGGTTGGGTCAGGCCCCATACCGACAGCTTTCTTT; CDR3 protein: CASSLVGSGPIPTAFF; V gene: TRBV28; J gene: TRBJ1-1; D gene: .; clone size: .
CDR3 DNA: TGTGCCAGCTCACCCGGGACAAATACCTACGAGCAGTACTTC; CDR3 protein: CASSPGTNTYEQYF; V gene: TRBV18; J gene: TRBJ2-7; D gene: .; clone size: .
CDR3 DNA: TGTGCCAGCAGCGTAGAATTAGGCCCTGAAGCTTTCTTT; CDR3 protein: CASSVELGPEAFF; V gene: TRBV9; J gene: TRBJ1-1; D gene: .; clone size: .
CDR3 DNA: TGTGCCAGCAGTCGTTACCCCCCGGCTAGCGGGAGTTTAGATGAGCAGTTCTTC; CDR3 protein: CASSRYPPASGSLDEQFF; V gene: TRBV27; J gene: TRBJ2-1; D gene: TRBD2; clone size: .
CDR3 DNA: TGTGCCAGCAGTTTAGGTCTCGGAAAGCAGTACTTC; CDR3 protein: CASSLGLGKQYF; V gene: TRBV28; J gene: TRBJ2-7; D gene: .; clone size: .
CDR3 DNA: TGTGCCAGCAGCCCTCTAACCGGGAGGGAAAAGACCCAGTACTTC; CDR3 protein: CASSPLTGREKTQYF; V gene: TRBV11-2; J gene: TRBJ2-5; D gene: TRBD2; clone size: .
CDR3 DNA: TGTGCCAGCAGTTTAGTCGGCGATGAGCAGTTCTTC; CDR3 protein: CASSLVGDEQFF; V gene: TRBV12-3/TRBV12-4; J gene: TRBJ2-1; D gene: .; clone size: .
CDR3 DNA: TGTGCCAGCAAAAGGACAGGGTTTAATTCACCCCTCCACTTT; CDR3 protein: CASKRTGFNSPLHF; V gene: TRBV11-1; J gene: TRBJ1-6; D gene: TRBD1; clone size: .
CDR3 DNA: TGTGCCAGCAGCTTAAACGGGGGGAAAGACACTGAAGCTTTCTTT; CDR3 protein: CASSLNGGKDTEAFF; V gene: TRBV7-3; J gene: TRBJ1-1; D gene: .; clone size: .
CDR3 DNA: TGCAGTGCTAGATGGGCCGAGCAGTTCTTC; CDR3 protein: CSARWAEQFF; V gene: TRBV20-1; J gene: TRBJ2-1; D gene: .; clone size: .
CDR3 DNA: TGTGCCAGCAGTGGATTAGCGGGAGGGGGAGAGCAGTTCTTC; CDR3 protein: CASSGLAGGGEQFF; V gene: TRBV2; J gene: TRBJ2-1; D gene: TRBD2; clone size: .
CDR3 DNA: TGTGCCAGCAGCTTCCCTAGCGGGAGTCACCCAGATACGCAGTATTTT; CDR3 protein: CASSFPSGSHPDTQYF; V gene: TRBV13; J gene: TRBJ2-3; D gene: TRBD2; clone size: few
CDR3 DNA: TGTGCCAGCAGTGACCGGGGAGACATTCGGCCGGGTCAGCCCCAGCATTTT; CDR3 protein: CASSDRGDIRPGQPQHF; V gene: TRBV28; J gene: TRBJ1-5; D gene: .; clone size: .
CDR3 DNA: TGTGCCAGCAGCTTGGACCGAGGTGGGGAGCAGTTCTTC; CDR3 protein: CASSLDRGGEQFF; V gene: TRBV5-6; J gene: TRBJ2-1; D gene: .; clone size: .
CDR3 DNA: TGTGCCACCAGTGATTTATCCGGGGGCCCTTACAATGAGCAGTTCTTC; CDR3 protein: CATSDLSGGPYNEQFF; V gene: TRBV24-1; J gene: TRBJ2-1; D gene: .; clone size: .
CDR3 DNA: TGTGCCAGCTCCCGCGCCGGGCTCTCTGGAAACACCATATATTTT; CDR3 protein: CASSRAGLSGNTIYF; V gene: TRBV18; J gene: TRBJ1-3; D gene: .; clone size: .
CDR3 DNA: TGTGCCAGTAGTATAGTACCGGGGGCCACCGGGGAGCTGTTTTTT; CDR3 protein: CASSIVPGATGELFF; V gene: TRBV19; J gene: TRBJ2-2; D gene: .; clone size: .